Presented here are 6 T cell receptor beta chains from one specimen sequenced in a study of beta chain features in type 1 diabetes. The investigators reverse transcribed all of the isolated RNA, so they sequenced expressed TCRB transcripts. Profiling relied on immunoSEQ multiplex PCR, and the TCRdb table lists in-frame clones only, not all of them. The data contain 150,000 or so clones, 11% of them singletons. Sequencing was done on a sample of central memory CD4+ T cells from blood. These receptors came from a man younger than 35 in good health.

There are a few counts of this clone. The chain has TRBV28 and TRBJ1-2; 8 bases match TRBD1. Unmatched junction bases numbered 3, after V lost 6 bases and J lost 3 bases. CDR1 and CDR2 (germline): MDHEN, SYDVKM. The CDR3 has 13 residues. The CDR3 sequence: CASREQGDYGYTF. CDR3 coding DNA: TGTGCCAGCAGGGAACAGGGGGACTATGGCTACACCTTC.

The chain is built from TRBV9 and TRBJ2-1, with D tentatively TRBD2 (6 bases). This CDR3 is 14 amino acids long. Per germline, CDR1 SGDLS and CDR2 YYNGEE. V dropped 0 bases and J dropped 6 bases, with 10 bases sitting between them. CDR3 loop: CASSVAGRPNEQFF. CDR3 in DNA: TGTGCCAGCAGCGTAGCGGGGAGGCCCAATGAGCAGTTCTTC. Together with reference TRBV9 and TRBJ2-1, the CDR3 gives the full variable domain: DSGVTQTPKHLITATGQRVTLRCSPRSGDLSVYWYQQSLDQGLQFLIQYYNGEERAKGNILERFSAQQFPDLHSELNLSSLELGDSALYFCASSVAGRPNEQFFGPGTRLTVL.

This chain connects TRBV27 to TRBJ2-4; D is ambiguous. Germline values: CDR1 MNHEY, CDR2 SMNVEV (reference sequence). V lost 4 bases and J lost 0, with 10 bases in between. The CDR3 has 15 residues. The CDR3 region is CASSYGPTAKNIQYF. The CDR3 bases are TGTGCCAGCAGTTACGGCCCTACAGCCAAAAACATTCAGTACTTC.

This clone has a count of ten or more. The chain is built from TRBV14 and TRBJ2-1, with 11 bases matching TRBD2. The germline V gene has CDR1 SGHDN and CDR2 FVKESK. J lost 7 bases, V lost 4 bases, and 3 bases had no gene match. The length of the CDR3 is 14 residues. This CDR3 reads CASSLAGGKNEQFF. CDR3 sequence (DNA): TGTGCCAGCAGCCTAGCGGGAGGGAAGAATGAGCAGTTCTTC.

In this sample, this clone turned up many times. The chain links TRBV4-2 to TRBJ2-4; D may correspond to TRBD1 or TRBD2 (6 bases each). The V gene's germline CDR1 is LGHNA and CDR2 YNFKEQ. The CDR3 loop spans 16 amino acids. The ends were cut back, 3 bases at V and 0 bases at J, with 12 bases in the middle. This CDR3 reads CASSQPGASAKNIQYF. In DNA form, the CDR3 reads TGTGCCAGCAGCCAGCCGGGGGCTTCAGCCAAAAACATTCAGTACTTC.

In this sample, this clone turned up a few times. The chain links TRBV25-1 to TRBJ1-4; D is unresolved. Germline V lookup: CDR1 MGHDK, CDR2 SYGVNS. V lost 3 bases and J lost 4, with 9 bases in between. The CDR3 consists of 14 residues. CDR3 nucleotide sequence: TGTGCCAGCAGTGACGTAGGTTGTAATGAAAAACTGTTTTTT. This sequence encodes CASSDVGCNEKLFF.